Listed below are T cell receptor beta chains from one sample, sequenced in a study of Ad26.COV2.S vaccination and SARS-CoV-2 variants. Sequenced by immunoSEQ multiplex PCR; TCRdb stores in-frame clones only, minus some. In the table there are about 350,000 clones, about 91% of which are singletons. The sequences come from peripheral blood, collected after recovery from COVID-19. The receptors derive from a human donor who had recovered from COVID-19. Both conserved end residues are part of each CDR3. The D gene is left open where the match is weak. Expanded clones get a size class; other rows say once, few or many, or leave the size out.

CDR3nt,CDR3aa,abundance,v_gene,j_gene,d_gene
TGTGCCAGCAGTTACCCCGCCCTCGGACAGGTAATCTACGAGCAGTACTTC,CASSYPALGQVIYEQYF,-,TRBV6-2/TRBV6-3,TRBJ2-7,TRBD1
TGTGCCGTAACGGGACAGGTGTCCAATGAGCAGTTCTTC,CAVTGQVSNEQFF,-,TRBV19,TRBJ2-1,TRBD1
TGTGCCAGCTCACCACGGTTAGAGGTTAGAGAGACCCAGTACTTC,CASSPRLEVRETQYF,-,TRBV18,TRBJ2-5,-
TGTGCCAGCAGCATCCCAGGGGTCGAGACCGGGGAGCTGTTTTTT,CASSIPGVETGELFF,-,TRBV7-9,TRBJ2-2,-
TGTGCCAGCAGTCCGAGACAGGGGATGGCGGATACGCAGTATTTT,CASSPRQGMADTQYF,-,TRBV27,TRBJ2-3,TRBD1
TGTGCCAGCAGCTTAACAGACTCCTATAATTCACCCCTCCACTTT,CASSLTDSYNSPLHF,-,TRBV7-2,TRBJ1-6,-
TGTGCCAGCAGTGAAAAGATAGGGAGCGGGGGGCTGGAGACCCAGTACTTC,CASSEKIGSGGLETQYF,-,TRBV2,TRBJ2-5,TRBD2
TGTGCCAGCAGCCCCAGGGGGTTTAGTGAAAAACTGTTTTTT,CASSPRGFSEKLFF,once,TRBV7-9,TRBJ1-4,TRBD1
TGTGCCAGCAGCCAAGGTCGAGATCAGCCCCAGCATTTT,CASSQGRDQPQHF,-,TRBV3-1/TRBV3-2,TRBJ1-5,-
TGCGCCAGCAGCTGGCTCGGAGGGGCGAACACTGAAGCTTTCTTT,CASSWLGGANTEAFF,-,TRBV5-1,TRBJ1-1,-
TGTGCCAGTAGTGCCGCTCGGGGGGGGTTCGTCAATGAGCAGTTCTTC,CASSAARGGFVNEQFF,-,TRBV19,TRBJ2-1,TRBD2
TGTGCCATCAGTGGGGGACAGTCCGCCGAGCAGTACTTC,CAISGGQSAEQYF,-,TRBV10-3,TRBJ2-7,TRBD1
TGTGCCAGCAGCTTAGGGATCGCGGACACAGATACGCAGTATTTT,CASSLGIADTDTQYF,once,TRBV11-2,TRBJ2-3,-
TGCAGCGTAGTTAGGACAGCTTATCCTAGCACAGATACGCAGTATTTT,CSVVRTAYPSTDTQYF,-,TRBV29-1,TRBJ2-3,-
TGTGCCAGCTCAGCTCCTAATCCGGGACAGCACTATGGCTACACCTTC,CASSAPNPGQHYGYTF,-,TRBV18,TRBJ1-2,TRBD1
TGCAGTGCCGAGGAACGGACTGAAGCTTTCTTT,CSAEERTEAFF,-,TRBV20-1,TRBJ1-1,-
TGTGCCACCAGTCGTACAGGGGAAGAGACCCAGTACTTC,CATSRTGEETQYF,-,TRBV24-1,TRBJ2-5,TRBD1
TGTGCCAGCAGCAAGGACAGGGTGGCGTACGAGCAGTACTTC,CASSKDRVAYEQYF,-,TRBV11-1,TRBJ2-7,TRBD1
TGTGCCAGCAGCGCCCCGGACAGGGGGCAAAGTGAGCAGTTCTTC,CASSAPDRGQSEQFF,-,TRBV11-2,TRBJ2-1,TRBD1
TGTGCCAGCAGCCGGACTAATCACGGGTCCGGGGAGCTGTTTTTT,CASSRTNHGSGELFF,-,TRBV7-9,TRBJ2-2,-
TGTGCCAGTAGTTTCACGACTGTCACCGGGGAGCTGTTTTTT,CASSFTTVTGELFF,-,TRBV19,TRBJ2-2,-
TGTGCCAGCAGAGGACAGGGGGCTGTTGATGAGCAGTTCTTC,CASRGQGAVDEQFF,-,TRBV9,TRBJ2-1,TRBD1
TGTGCCAGCAGTCCCCTTTCGATAGCGGGGATCACAGATACGCAGTATTTT,CASSPLSIAGITDTQYF,few,TRBV6-6,TRBJ2-3,TRBD2
TGTGCCACCGTGGGGAAACCTAGCGGGGTATTAAATGAGCAGTTCTTC,CATVGKPSGVLNEQFF,-,TRBV15,TRBJ2-1,TRBD2
TGTGCCAGCAGTTTATCAACAGGGGGCTTTAATGAAAAACTGTTTTTT,CASSLSTGGFNEKLFF,-,TRBV27,TRBJ1-4,TRBD1
TGTGCCAGCAGCACCACGTGGACAGGGGGCTACACCTTC,CASSTTWTGGYTF,once,TRBV9,TRBJ1-2,TRBD1
TGCAGCGTTGCATGGCGGGGTGCGCACACTGAAGCTTTCTTT,CSVAWRGAHTEAFF,-,TRBV29-1,TRBJ1-1,-
TGTGCCAGCAGTTGGGTGGGGGCTACGAACACTGAAGCTTTCTTT,CASSWVGATNTEAFF,once,TRBV6-5,TRBJ1-1,-
TGTGCCAGCAGCTTAATGCCAGGCTCCAACACCGGGGAGCTGTTTTTT,CASSLMPGSNTGELFF,-,TRBV7-3,TRBJ2-2,-
TGTGCCAGCAGTTACAGGGTGTGGCAGCCCCAGCATTTT,CASSYRVWQPQHF,-,TRBV12-3/TRBV12-4,TRBJ1-5,-
TGCGCCAGCAGTGTGGGCAGGGGAAAGACCCAGTACTTC,CASSVGRGKTQYF,-,TRBV10-2,TRBJ2-5,-
TGTGCCAGCAGCCCCCAAGCCTTGGCGGGGGGCCTCTCCTACGAGCAGTACTTC,CASSPQALAGGLSYEQYF,-,TRBV6-2/TRBV6-3,TRBJ2-7,TRBD2
TGTGCCAGCAGCGCGGGACCACTAGAAGAGACCCAGTACTTC,CASSAGPLEETQYF,-,TRBV5-4,TRBJ2-5,-
TGTGCCAGCAGCCCCGCCCCGGGGGATACGCAGTATTTT,CASSPAPGDTQYF,-,TRBV9,TRBJ2-3,-
TGTGCCAGCAGTTACGGCACATCGCAGCCCCAGCATTTT,CASSYGTSQPQHF,-,TRBV6-5,TRBJ1-5,-
TGTGCCAGCAGCCCACGCATGTCGGAGACGCAGTACTTC,CASSPRMSETQYF,-,TRBV7-2,TRBJ2-7,-
TGCGCCAGCAGCTTGGCGTCCCACTGGACAGGACGCCCCTACGAGCAGTACTTC,CASSLASHWTGRPYEQYF,-,TRBV5-1,TRBJ2-7,TRBD1
TGTGCCAGCAGCCTGATGAACACTGAAGCTTTCTTT,CASSLMNTEAFF,-,TRBV28,TRBJ1-1,-
TGCAGCGGGATAGGACAGGGAGGATATGGCTACACCTTC,CSGIGQGGYGYTF,-,TRBV29-1,TRBJ1-2,TRBD1